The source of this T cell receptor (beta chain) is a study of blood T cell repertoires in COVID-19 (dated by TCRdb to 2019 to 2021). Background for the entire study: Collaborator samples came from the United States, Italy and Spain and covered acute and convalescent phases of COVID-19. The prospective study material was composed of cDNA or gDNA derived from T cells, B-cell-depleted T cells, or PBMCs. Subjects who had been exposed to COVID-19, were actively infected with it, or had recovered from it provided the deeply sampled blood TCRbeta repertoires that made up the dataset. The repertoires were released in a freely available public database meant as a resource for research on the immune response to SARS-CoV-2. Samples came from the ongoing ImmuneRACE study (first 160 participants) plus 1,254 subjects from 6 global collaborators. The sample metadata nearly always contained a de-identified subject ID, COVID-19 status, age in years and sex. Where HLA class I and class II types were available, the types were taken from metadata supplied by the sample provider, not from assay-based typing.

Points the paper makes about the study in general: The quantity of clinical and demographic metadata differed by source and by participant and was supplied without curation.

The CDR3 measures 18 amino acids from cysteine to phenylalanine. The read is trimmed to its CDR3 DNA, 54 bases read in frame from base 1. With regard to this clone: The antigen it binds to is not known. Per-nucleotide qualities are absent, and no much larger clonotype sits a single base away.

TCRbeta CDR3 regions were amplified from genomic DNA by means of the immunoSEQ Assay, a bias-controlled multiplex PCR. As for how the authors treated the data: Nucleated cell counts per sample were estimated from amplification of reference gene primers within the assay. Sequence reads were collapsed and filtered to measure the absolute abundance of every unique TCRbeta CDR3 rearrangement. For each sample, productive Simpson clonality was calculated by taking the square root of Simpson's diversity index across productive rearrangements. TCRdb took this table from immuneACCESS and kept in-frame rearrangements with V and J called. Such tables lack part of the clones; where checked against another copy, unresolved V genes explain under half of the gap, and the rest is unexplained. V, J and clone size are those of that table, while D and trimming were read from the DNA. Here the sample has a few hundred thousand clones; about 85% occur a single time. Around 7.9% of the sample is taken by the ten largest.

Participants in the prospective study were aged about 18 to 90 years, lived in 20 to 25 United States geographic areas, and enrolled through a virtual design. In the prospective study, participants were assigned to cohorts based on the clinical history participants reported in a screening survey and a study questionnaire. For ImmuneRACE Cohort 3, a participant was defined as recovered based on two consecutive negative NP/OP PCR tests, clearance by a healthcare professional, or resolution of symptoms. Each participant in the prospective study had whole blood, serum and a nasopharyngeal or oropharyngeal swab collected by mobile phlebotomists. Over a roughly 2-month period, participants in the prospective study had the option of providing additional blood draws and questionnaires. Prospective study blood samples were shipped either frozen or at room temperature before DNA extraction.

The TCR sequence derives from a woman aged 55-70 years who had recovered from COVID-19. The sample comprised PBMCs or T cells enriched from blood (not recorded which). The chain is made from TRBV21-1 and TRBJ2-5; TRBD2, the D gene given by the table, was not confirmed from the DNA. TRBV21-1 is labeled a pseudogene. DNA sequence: TGTGCCAGCAGCAAAGCCCGGACTAGCGGGGAAGGACAAGAGACCCAGTACTTC. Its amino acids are CASSKARTSGEGQETQYF.